The rows below give T cell receptor beta chains drawn from one sample of a study of CD8 T cells in ankylosing spondylitis. TCRdb redid the calling of the 5' RACE reads with MiXCR, one entry per CDR3 protein. The table shows hundreds of thousands of distinct CDR3 sequences, with about 11% occurring only once. Sequencing used blood, either unsorted or a sorted T cell fraction (not recorded which). The receptor source for this set is a male donor with ankylosing spondylitis. Both conserved end residues are part of each CDR3.

V: TRBV7-8; CDR3: CASSLARRADTQYF
V: TRBV9; CDR3: CASSARVGNTGELFF
V: TRBV5-1; CDR3: CASRAGEGTDTQYF
V: TRBV20-1; CDR3: CSARTAWNTEAFF
V: TRBV20-1; CDR3: CSARDLGQGVEDTQYF
V: TRBV4-2; CDR3: CASSQDPREREGTEAFF
V: TRBV20-1; CDR3: CSAIRGLPNNEQFF
V: TRBV20-1; CDR3: CSAIRDGDTEAFF
V: TRBV19; CDR3: CASSRRDREYGYTF
V: TRBV7-9; CDR3: CASSFGKSDPYGYTF
V: TRBV20-1; CDR3: CSARSRAINEKLFF
V: TRBV5-4; CDR3: CASSKGGTMIYEQYF
V: TRBV5-5; CDR3: CASSLFGTGMGYNEQFF
V: TRBV20-1; CDR3: CSARDFRATGEQYF
V: TRBV20-1; CDR3: CSAGGAGNQPQHF
V: TRBV4-2; CDR3: CASSPERVQRNEQFF
V: TRBV7-2; CDR3: CASSRTSGNSYEQYF
V: TRBV7-9; CDR3: CASSLGPRQGAYGYTF